A selection of T cell receptor beta chains follows, all from one sample in a study of T cells in Graves' hyperthyroidism and ophthalmopathy. One entry per CDR3 protein, called by TCRdb with MiXCR from the multiplex PCR reads. The data contain hundreds of thousands of distinct CDR3 sequences, 15% to 20% of them singletons. What was sequenced was blood. All receptors come from a woman aged 35 to 49 with Graves' ophthalmopathy. The conserved cysteine and the conserved F or W are not part of the CDR3 here. The order of the fields is V gene, CDR3 protein.

>TRBV29-1
SVRTGIYTEAF
>TRBV5-1
ASAPGQGSYNEQF
>TRBV28
ASRVGGTGHGYT
>TRBV5-1
ASSVEPGSGAF
>TRBV11-2
ASKRAQVSYEQY
>TRBV7-3
ASSLGGDGDYNEQF
>TRBV20-1
SPRPGQGATEAF
>TRBV5-1
ASSIGQGWNEQF
>TRBV12-3/TRBV12-4
ASSFGQEAQY
>TRBV20-1
SARKGGRAHNEQF
>TRBV4-1
ASSQDYRHDSYT
>TRBV11-2
ASSSLGEGPTGELF
>TRBV27
ASREWAGRVETQY
>TRBV2
ASSVDRKTGELF
>TRBV12-3/TRBV12-4
ASSLSGVIAKNIQY
>TRBV20-1
STHSREIYEQY
>TRBV30
AWSDSQVNFGGYT
>TRBV6-1
ASSPGALWNSPLH
>TRBV5-1
ASSSTTGSMGTQY
>TRBV5-1
ASSLGQQYGYT
>TRBV7-8
ASSLAVVGKDTQY
>TRBV28
ASSRGEQPQH
>TRBV11-2
ASSLGNIGSYEQY
>TRBV2
ASSGEGAGYNEQF
>TRBV6-1
ASSFPPGQGAPGREKLF
>TRBV28
ASSSRLTTGGLGNEQF